This TCR beta chain was identified in a study of technical replicates of blood from a handful of donors. The CDR3 sequence is 16 residues long. The germline gives CDR1 GTSNPN, CDR2 SVGIG (reference sequence). V was clipped by 2 bases and J by 7 bases; unmatched bases: 12. Profiling relied on immunoSEQ multiplex PCR, and the TCRdb table lists in-frame clones only, not all of them. Of 62,000 or so clones in the sample, around 86% were seen once. The sample comprised PBMCs. The chain has TRBV30 and TRBJ1-5; 9 bases fit TRBD1. This TCR was recovered from a human donor in good health. Some clones in this sample may be carry-over from other donors' samples. DNA of the CDR3: TGTGCCTGGAGTCCCCGGGACAGGGTTTGTCGGCAGCCCCAGCATTTT. Translation: CAWSPRDRVCRQPQHF.